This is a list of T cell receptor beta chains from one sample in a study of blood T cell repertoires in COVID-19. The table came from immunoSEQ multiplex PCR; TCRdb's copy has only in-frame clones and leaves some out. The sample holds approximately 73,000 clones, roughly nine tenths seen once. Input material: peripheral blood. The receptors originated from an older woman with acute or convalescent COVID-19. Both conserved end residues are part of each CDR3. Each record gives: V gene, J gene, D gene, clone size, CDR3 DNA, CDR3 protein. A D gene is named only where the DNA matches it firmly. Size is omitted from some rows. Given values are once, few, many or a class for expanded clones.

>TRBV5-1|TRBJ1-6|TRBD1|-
TGCGCCAGCAGCTTGGGACAGGGAGGCTCACCCCTCCACTTT
CASSLGQGGSPLHF
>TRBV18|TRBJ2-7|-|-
TGTGCCAGCTCACCGCCCCCGTCTCCCAGCGAGCAGTACTTC
CASSPPPSPSEQYF
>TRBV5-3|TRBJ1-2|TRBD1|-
TGTGCCAGAAGGTTGGGACAGCCAGGGCCCTATGGCTACACCTTC
CARRLGQPGPYGYTF
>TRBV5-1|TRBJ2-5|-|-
TGCGCCAGCAGCCTGGACAGGGAGGGGACCCAGTACTTC
CASSLDREGTQYF
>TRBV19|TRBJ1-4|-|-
TGTGCCAGTAGTATACAGGGCAGTGAAAAACTGTTTTTT
CASSIQGSEKLFF
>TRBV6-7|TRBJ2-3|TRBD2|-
TGTGCCAGCAGTGCCCGACTAGCGGGGGAAGCAGATACGCAGTATTTT
CASSARLAGEADTQYF
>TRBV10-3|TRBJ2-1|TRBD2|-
TGTGCCATCAGCGGTGCGGCTAGCGGGGGCTATGAGCAGTTCTTC
CAISGAASGGYEQFF
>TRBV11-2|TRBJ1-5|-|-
TGTGCCAGCAGCCCGACAAGTAGCAATCAGCCCCAGCATTTT
CASSPTSSNQPQHF
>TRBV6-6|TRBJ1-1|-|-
TGTGTCACCAAAACGTCGGACACTGAAGCTTTCTTT
CVTKTSDTEAFF
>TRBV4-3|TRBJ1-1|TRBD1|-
TGCGCCAGCAGCCAAGCGGGGGGACAGGGATGGGCTGAAGCTTTCTTT
CASSQAGGQGWAEAFF
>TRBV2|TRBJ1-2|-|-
TGTGCCAGCAGTGTCTGGGGAGAGAATGGCTACACCTTC
CASSVWGENGYTF
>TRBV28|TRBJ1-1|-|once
TGTGCCAGCTTGGCGGCGGGCTTGGTCACTGAAGCTTTCTTT
CASLAAGLVTEAFF
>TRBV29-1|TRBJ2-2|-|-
TGCAGCGTTGATGAAGGGGCCGGGGAGCTGTTTTTT
CSVDEGAGELFF
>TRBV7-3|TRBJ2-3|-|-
TGTGCCAGCAGCTTAACGGTAGAAGATACGCAGTATTTT
CASSLTVEDTQYF
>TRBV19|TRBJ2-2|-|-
TGTGCCAGTAGCGGGAGTGGGAACACCGGGGAGCTGTTTTTT
CASSGSGNTGELFF
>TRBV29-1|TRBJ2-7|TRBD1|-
TGCAGCGGCCGGGACAGGAGTTCCTACGAGCAGTACTTC
CSGRDRSSYEQYF
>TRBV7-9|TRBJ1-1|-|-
TGTGCCAGCAGCTTAGGATCTAGGGGAATGAACACTGAAGCTTTCTTT
CASSLGSRGMNTEAFF
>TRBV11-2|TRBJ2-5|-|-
TGTGCCAGCACCCAGTCCAGGGGGGCCCAAGAGACCCAGTACTTC
CASTQSRGAQETQYF
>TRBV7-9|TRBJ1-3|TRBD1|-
TGTGCCATTAACAGGGGCGATTCTGGAAACACCATATATTTT
CAINRGDSGNTIYF
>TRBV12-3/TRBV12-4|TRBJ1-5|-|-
TGTGCCAGCAGCTTTATGTATCAGCCCCAGCATTTT
CASSFMYQPQHF
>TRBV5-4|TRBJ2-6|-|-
TGTGCCAGCAGCTTGTTAGTCAGTCCCGGGTCTGGGGCCAACGTCCTGACTTTC
CASSLLVSPGSGANVLTF
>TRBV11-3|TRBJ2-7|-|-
TGTGCCAGCAGCTTAGCGGGGTCCTCCTACGAGCAGTACTTC
CASSLAGSSYEQYF
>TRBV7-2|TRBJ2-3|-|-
TGTGCCAGCAGCGTCGCTAGGGGAGATACGCAGTATTTT
CASSVARGDTQYF
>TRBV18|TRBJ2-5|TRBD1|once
TGTGCCAGCTCACCACCGGTGGGACAGGGATTAGTACGAGAGACCCAGTACTTC
CASSPPVGQGLVRETQYF
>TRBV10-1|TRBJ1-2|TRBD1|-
TGCGCCAGCAGTGAGTCGAGGACAGGGGATAATGGCTACACCTTC
CASSESRTGDNGYTF
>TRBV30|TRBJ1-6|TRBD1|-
TGTGCCTGGATGCGACAGGGGAATTCACCCCTCCACTTT
CAWMRQGNSPLHF
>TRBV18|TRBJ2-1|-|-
TGTGCCAGCTCACCGGGACGGCGGGGCTCCTACAATGAGCAGTTCTTC
CASSPGRRGSYNEQFF
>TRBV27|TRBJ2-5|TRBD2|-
TGTGCCAGCAGTTTCCTAGCGGAAGAGACCCAGTACTTC
CASSFLAEETQYF
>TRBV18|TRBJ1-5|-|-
TGTGCCAGCACCCGGACTCGAGGCAGCAATCAGCCCCAGCATTTT
CASTRTRGSNQPQHF
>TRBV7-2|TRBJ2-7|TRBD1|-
TGTGCCAGCAGCCGCACCCTGGACAGGGCCCGCACGGGGGAGCAGTACTTC
CASSRTLDRARTGEQYF